The entry below describes one TCR beta chain. The read terminates 3 residues ahead of where the CDR3 ends, so the germline J gene completes it. These data belong to a study of T cells in women clearing cervical HPV infection. The CDR3 sequence is 11 residues long. Germline V lookup: CDR1 GTSNPN, CDR2 SVGIG (reference sequence). Here immunoSEQ multiplex PCR was the method, and the copy in TCRdb shows in-frame clones only, minus some. This table holds tens of thousands of clones. Sequenced sample: blood buffy coat. The chain is built from TRBV30 and TRBJ1-1; no definite D call. The clonotype originates from a woman between 18 and 70 years old with a cervical HPV16 infection that either progressed to CIN3+ or cleared (not recorded which). The sequenced part of the CDR3 DNA is TGTGCCTGGAGTCCCCTAGACCGG. It translates to CAWSPLDR. The whole CDR3 reads CAWSPLDRAFF.